This T cell receptor (beta chain) was sequenced for a study of CD8 T cells in ankylosing spondylitis. Overall study results and limits: Within ankylosing spondylitis blood, a TCR beta motif made up of under 10 highly homologous variants appeared to be characteristic. In reactive arthritis synovial fluid and blood, some motif variants had been reported before.

V dropped 5 bases and J dropped 4; count of bases not matched to a gene: 9. This CDR3 has 16 residues. A single record per CDR3 protein comes from TCRdb applying MiXCR to the 5' RACE reads. Here the sample spans over 200,000 distinct CDR3 sequences, approximately 16% being singletons. The sample holds a few counts of this clonotype. No antigen is known for it. This chain joins TRBV12-3 or TRBV12-4 and TRBJ1-4, with 8 bases identical to TRBD1. The sample was blood, either unsorted or a sorted T cell fraction (not recorded which). This TCR derives from a male donor with ankylosing spondylitis. CDR3 sequence (DNA): TGTGCCAGCAGTATTGGACAGGGTGGAATTAATGAAAAACTGTTTTTT. Translation gives CASSIGQGGINEKLFF.